The 23 T cell receptor beta chains given below trace back to one sample, sequenced in a study of control samples from healthy donors and cancer patients. The protocol was immunoSEQ multiplex PCR, while the TCRdb copy is restricted to in-frame clones and leaves out a portion. The sample lists roughly 160,000 clones, roughly 95% occurring once. Sequencing used blood. These receptors were collected from a woman in her twenties or thirties in good health.

V is TRBV19 and J is TRBJ2-2, with 9 bases that match TRBD2. Germline V gene data show CDR1 as LNHDA and CDR2 as SQIVND (reference sequence). There are 16 residues in the CDR3. J lost 0 bases, V lost 4 bases, and 3 bases had no gene match. The CDR3 reads CASSKTSGANTGELFF. CDR3 sequence (DNA): TGTGCCAGTAGTAAGACTAGCGGTGCGAACACCGGGGAGCTGTTTTTT.

The chain has TRBV15 and TRBJ1-6; unclear D gene. CDR3 size: 13 residues. Trimming removed 1 base from V and 5 bases from J, with 3 bases in between. From germline, CDR1 is LNHNV and CDR2 YYDKDF (reference sequence). DNA for the CDR3: TGTGCCACCAGCAGAGGGAATAATTCACCCCTCCACTTT. It translates to CATSRGNNSPLHF.

This clone has only a few counts. At the DNA level, this CDR3 is encoded by other sequences in the same sample as well. The chain joins TRBV12-3 or TRBV12-4 to TRBJ1-4; 7 positions match TRBD1. Trimming took 1 base from V and 7 from J; bases not matched to a gene: 0. The CDR3 runs to 13 residues. The CDR3 DNA reads as TGTGCCAGCAGTTTAGGACAGGGTGAAAAACTGTTTTTT. Translated: CASSLGQGEKLFF.

This clone has only one observation. V gene TRBV19 combines with J gene TRBJ2-3; D ambiguous. The germline V and J ends were trimmed by 6 bases and 2 bases, with 12 bases remaining between them. CDR1 LNHDA and CDR2 SQIVND come from the germline V gene (reference sequence). This CDR3 has 14 amino acids. CDR3: CASRDLGSTDTQYF. The CDR3 DNA sequence: TGTGCCAGTAGGGATCTAGGGTCCACAGATACGCAGTATTTT. The full variable domain, with the rest looked up from reference TRBV19 and TRBJ2-3, is DGGITQSPKYLFRKEGQNVTLSCEQNLNHDAMYWYRQDPGQGLRLIYYSQIVNDFQKGDIAEGYSVSREKKESFPLTVTSAQKNPTAFYLCASRDLGSTDTQYFGPGTRLTVL.

The chain combines TRBV14 with TRBJ1-1, with D uncertain. Germline loops: CDR1 SGHDN, CDR2 FVKESK. Trimming shortened V by 1 base and J by 1 base, and 10 bases separated the two germline ends. The CDR3 sequence is 15 residues long. The CDR3 nucleotides read TGTGCCAGCAGCCAAGGTCGCGAGCGGAACACTGAAGCTTTCTTT. This sequence encodes CASSQGRERNTEAFF.

The chain has TRBV15 and TRBJ2-7; the D gene could be TRBD1 or TRBD2 (5 bases each). The germline gives CDR1 LNHNV, CDR2 YYDKDF (reference sequence). This CDR3 comprises 15 residues. V was trimmed by 5 bases and J by 4 bases, leaving 18 bases between them. This CDR3 is CATSPLGGVRYEQYF. CDR3 nucleotides: TGTGCCACCAGCCCCCTTGGGGGAGTAAGGTACGAGCAGTACTTC. Full variable domain (rest looked up from reference TRBV15 and TRBJ2-7): DAMVIQNPRYQVTQFGKPVTLSCSQTLNHNVMYWYQQKSSQAPKLLFHYYDKDFNNEADTPDNFQSRRPNTSFCFLDIRSPGLGDTAMYLCATSPLGGVRYEQYFGPGTRLTVT.

The V and J genes are TRBV9 and TRBJ1-3; D is uncertain. This CDR3 has 13 residues. Germline-derived CDR1 and CDR2 are SGDLS and YYNGEE. V lost 2 bases to trimming and J lost 1 base, with 4 bases between them. CDR3 coding DNA: TGTGCCAGCAGCGTCGGGTCTGGAAACACCATATATTTT. The encoded protein is CASSVGSGNTIYF.

The J gene is TRBJ1-6, the V gene TRBV15; D gene uncertain. V dropped 3 bases and J dropped 7 bases, with 10 bases sitting between them. This CDR3 is 14 amino acids long. Germline lookup yields CDR1 LNHNV and CDR2 YYDKDF (reference sequence). The CDR3 protein is CATSSRIMNSPLHF. As DNA, the CDR3 is TGTGCCACCAGCAGTCGGATAATGAATTCACCCCTCCACTTT.

The chain has TRBV2 and TRBJ2-5, with TRBD1 matching 7 bases. This CDR3 is built from 15 residues. The V gene's germline CDR1 is SNHLY and CDR2 FYNNEI. The trim removed 4 bases at V and 9 bases at J, leaving 14 bases unmatched. The CDR3 loop reads CASSARDSYRVPQYF. The DNA for the CDR3 is TGTGCCAGCAGTGCCCGGGACAGCTATAGGGTGCCCCAGTACTTC. Full variable domain (rest looked up from reference TRBV2 and TRBJ2-5): EPEVTQTPSHQVTQMGQEVILRCVPISNHLYFYWYRQILGQKVEFLVSFYNNEISEKSEIFDDQFSVERPDGSNFTLKIRSTKLEDSAMYFCASSARDSYRVPQYFGPGTRLLVL.

The chain employs TRBV29-1 and TRBJ2-6; D is unclear. Germline V gene data show CDR1 as SQVTM and CDR2 as ANQGSEA. Deletions cut 3 bases from V and 0 bases from J, with 12 bases between. CDR3 size: 16 residues. The CDR3 DNA sequence: TGCAGCGTTGACAGGCAGCCTAGCTCTGGGGCCAACGTCCTGACTTTC. Its translation is CSVDRQPSSGANVLTF.

Of note for this clone: The sample contains more than one DNA sequence encoding this CDR3. The chain carries TRBV19 and TRBJ2-1; the D gene is possibly TRBD2 (6 bases). The CDR3 has 13 residues. Trimming took 6 bases from V and 0 from J, leaving 6 bases between them. Looked up from germline, CDR1 is LNHDA and CDR2 is SQIVND (reference sequence). Written as DNA, the CDR3 is TGTGCCAGTAGCGGGAGCTCCTACAATGAGCAGTTCTTC. Its translation: CASSGSSYNEQFF. Full variable domain (remainder filled in from reference TRBV19 and TRBJ2-1): DGGITQSPKYLFRKEGQNVTLSCEQNLNHDAMYWYRQDPGQGLRLIYYSQIVNDFQKGDIAEGYSVSREKKESFPLTVTSAQKNPTAFYLCASSGSSYNEQFFGPGTRLTVL.

As regards this clone: In the same sample, other DNA sequences code for this CDR3. V and J are TRBV6-1 and TRBJ2-7; TRBD2 agrees at 7 bases. The CDR3 has 15 residues. Looked up from germline, CDR1 is MNHNS and CDR2 is SASEGT. Trimming removed 1 base from V and 2 bases from J; junction bases left unmatched: 5. CDR3 residues: CASSEGLAATYEQYF. CDR3 in DNA: TGTGCCAGCAGTGAAGGTCTAGCGGCGACCTACGAGCAGTACTTC.

The chain links TRBV5-1 to TRBJ2-7; unclear D gene. The CDR3 runs 13 residues. Germline CDR1 is SGHRS and CDR2 is YFSETQ. V lost 4 bases and J 8 bases, leaving 16 bases between the germline ends. The CDR3 DNA sequence: TGCGCCAGCAGCCCAATAACCCCCGACCAGCAGTACTTC. Its translation is CASSPITPDQQYF.

The J gene is TRBJ2-1, the V gene TRBV24-1, with 10 bases lining up with TRBD2. This CDR3 is 18 amino acids long. The germline V gene encodes CDR1 KGHDR and CDR2 SFDVKD. Losses at the gene ends were 4 bases for V and 3 bases for J; bases not matched to a gene: 11. Written as DNA, the CDR3 is TGTGCCACCAGTGACAGGACTAGCGGCTTTGCCCGCTACAATGAGCAGTTCTTC. Translation: CATSDRTSGFARYNEQFF.

The chain is built from TRBV6-5 and TRBJ2-1; D gene uncertain. This CDR3 spans 14 amino acids. From germline, CDR1 is MNHEY and CDR2 SVGAGI. Trimming pared 2 bases from V and 7 bases from J, leaving 12 bases between. The CDR3 reads CASSYVGRGNEQFF. The CDR3, as DNA: TGTGCCAGCAGTTACGTAGGTCGTGGGAATGAGCAGTTCTTC.

J is TRBJ1-6 and V is TRBV4-1; D is ambiguous. The CDR3 extends over 17 amino acids. Trimming pared 0 bases from V and 8 bases from J, leaving 17 bases between. CDR1 is MGHRA, CDR2 YSYEKL, per germline. The chain's CDR3 is CASSQDLGLMGYSPLHF. CDR3 in DNA: TGCGCCAGCAGCCAAGATCTTGGGCTAATGGGTTATTCACCCCTCCACTTT.

V and J are TRBV19 and TRBJ1-6, with 7 bases fitting TRBD1. The V gene end was trimmed by 3 bases and the J gene end by 7 bases; junction bases not matched to a gene: 6. Germline-derived CDR1 and CDR2 are LNHDA and SQIVND (reference sequence). The CDR3 is 15 residues long. CDR3 sequence (DNA): TGTGCCAGTAGTATCAGACAGGGAGGCAATTCACCCCTCCACTTT. Protein sequence: CASSIRQGGNSPLHF.

The chain uses TRBV6-1 and TRBJ2-1, with D unresolved. In germline, CDR1 is MNHNS, CDR2 SASEGT. The CDR3 sequence is 14 residues long. V shed 2 bases and J shed 4 bases, with 9 bases lying between them. This CDR3 reads CASSEMDLYNEQFF. CDR3 bases: TGTGCCAGCAGTGAAATGGACCTGTACAATGAGCAGTTCTTC.

V gene TRBV7-9 combines with J gene TRBJ1-6; maybe TRBD1 (5 bases). V was cut by 8 bases and J by 7 bases, with 9 bases left in between. CDR1 SEHNR and CDR2 FQNEAQ come from the germline V gene (reference sequence). CDR3 length: 12 residues. CDR3 nucleotides: TGTGCCAGCGGAAAGGGGAATTCACCCCTCCACTTT. Translating it yields CASGKGNSPLHF.

The chain links TRBV28 to TRBJ1-2; 7 bases align to TRBD1. V shed 8 bases and J 7 bases; nucleotides not matched to a gene: 13. The CDR3 is made up of 14 amino acids. Germline V CDR1 and CDR2: MDHEN, SYDVKM. The CDR3 reads CASRRGQTPGGYTF. The CDR3 coding sequence is TGTGCCAGCCGAAGGGGGCAGACCCCAGGTGGCTACACCTTC.

This chain uses TRBV19 with TRBJ1-5; no clear D gene. Trimming left V 5 bases short and J 0 bases short, with 8 bases between. The CDR3 totals 14 residues. Germline CDR1 reads LNHDA; CDR2 reads SQIVND (reference sequence). CDR3 in amino acids: CASSAGNSNQPQHF. The CDR3 DNA follows: TGTGCCAGTAGTGCCGGTAATAGCAATCAGCCCCAGCATTTT.

This clone has just one count. The chain recombines TRBV19 with TRBJ2-1; TRBD2 matches at 7 bases. The CDR3 extends over 14 amino acids. V lost 8 bases, J lost 1 base, and 5 bases stayed unmatched. Germline V gene data show CDR1 as LNHDA and CDR2 as SQIVND (reference sequence). This CDR3 is CASHLRGSYNEQFF. The CDR3 nucleotides read TGTGCCAGTCACTTGCGGGGGTCCTACAATGAGCAGTTCTTC.

The J gene is TRBJ1-2, the V gene TRBV14; D unresolved. Trimming removed 1 base at V and 5 bases at J, with 8 bases between. The germline V gene encodes CDR1 SGHDN and CDR2 FVKESK. CDR3 length equals 13 residues. The DNA of the CDR3 is TGTGCCAGCAGCCAAGCTCTTGTGTATGGCTACACCTTC. It translates to CASSQALVYGYTF. The whole variable domain, filled in from reference TRBV14 and TRBJ1-2, reads EAGVTQFPSHSVIEKGQTVTLRCDPISGHDNLYWYRRVMGKEIKFLLHFVKESKQDESGMPNNRFLAERTGGTYSTLKVQPAELEDSGVYFCASSQALVYGYTFGSGTRLTVV.